This T cell receptor (beta chain) was recovered during a study of OX40 agonist ivuxolimab in advanced cancers. Trimming removed 5 bases at V and 2 bases at J, with 21 bases between. The CDR3 covers 17 residues. The germline V gene has CDR1 MDHEN and CDR2 SYDVKM. Assay: immunoSEQ multiplex PCR; the TCRdb copy retains only in-frame clones and omits some. The sample lists 20,000 to 25,000 clones, about 88% occurring once. This clone was found once. The chain carries TRBV28 and TRBJ1-2; D remains unclear. This sequence was found in an adult with an advanced solid tumor such as melanoma, head and neck, liver or kidney cancer. The sample consisted of CD4+ or CD8+ T cells sorted from blood, taken in a trial of the OX40 agonist ivuxolimab. The DNA of the CDR3 is TGTGCCAGCAGTCAACTACTGGAAGGGCGATTGAACTATGGCTACACCTTC. Translating gives CASSQLLEGRLNYGYTF.